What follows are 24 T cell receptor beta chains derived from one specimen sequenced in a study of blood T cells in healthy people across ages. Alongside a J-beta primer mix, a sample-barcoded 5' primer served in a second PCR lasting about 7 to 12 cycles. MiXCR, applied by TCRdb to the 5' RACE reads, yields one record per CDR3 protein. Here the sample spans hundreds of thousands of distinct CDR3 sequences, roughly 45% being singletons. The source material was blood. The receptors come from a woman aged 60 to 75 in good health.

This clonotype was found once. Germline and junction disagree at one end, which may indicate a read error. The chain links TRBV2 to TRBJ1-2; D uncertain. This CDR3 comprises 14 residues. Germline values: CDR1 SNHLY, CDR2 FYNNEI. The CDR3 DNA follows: TGTGCCAGCAGTGAGAGCGGCTCCGTTACTGGCTGCACCTTC. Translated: CASSESGSVTGCTF.

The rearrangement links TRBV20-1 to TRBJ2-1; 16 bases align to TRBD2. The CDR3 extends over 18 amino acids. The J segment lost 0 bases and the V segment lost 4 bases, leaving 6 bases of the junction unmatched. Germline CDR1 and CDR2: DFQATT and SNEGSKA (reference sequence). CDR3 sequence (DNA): TGCAGTGCTACCGGGACTAGCGGGAGGGCCGGCTCCTACAATGAGCAGTTCTTC. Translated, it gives CSATGTSGRAGSYNEQFF.

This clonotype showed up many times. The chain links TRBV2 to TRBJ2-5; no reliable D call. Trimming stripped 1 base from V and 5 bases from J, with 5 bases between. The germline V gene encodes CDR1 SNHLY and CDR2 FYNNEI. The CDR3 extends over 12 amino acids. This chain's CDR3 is CASSEVPETQYF. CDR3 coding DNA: TGTGCCAGCAGTGAAGTCCCGGAGACCCAGTACTTC. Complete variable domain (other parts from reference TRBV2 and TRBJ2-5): EPEVTQTPSHQVTQMGQEVILRCVPISNHLYFYWYRQILGQKVEFLVSFYNNEISEKSEIFDDQFSVERPDGSNFTLKIRSTKLEDSAMYFCASSEVPETQYFGPGTRLLVL.

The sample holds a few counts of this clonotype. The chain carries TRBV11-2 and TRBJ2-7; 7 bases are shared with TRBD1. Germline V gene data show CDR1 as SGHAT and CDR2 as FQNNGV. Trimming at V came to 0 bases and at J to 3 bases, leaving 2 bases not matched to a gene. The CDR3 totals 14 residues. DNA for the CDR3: TGTGCCAGCAGCTTAGAACAGGGGATCTACGAGCAGTACTTC. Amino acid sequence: CASSLEQGIYEQYF.

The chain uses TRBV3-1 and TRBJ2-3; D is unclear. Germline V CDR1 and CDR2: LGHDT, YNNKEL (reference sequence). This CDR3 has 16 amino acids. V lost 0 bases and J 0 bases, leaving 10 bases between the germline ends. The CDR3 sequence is CASSQEALHSTDTQYF. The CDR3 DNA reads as TGTGCCAGCAGCCAAGAAGCCCTACATAGCACAGATACGCAGTATTTT.

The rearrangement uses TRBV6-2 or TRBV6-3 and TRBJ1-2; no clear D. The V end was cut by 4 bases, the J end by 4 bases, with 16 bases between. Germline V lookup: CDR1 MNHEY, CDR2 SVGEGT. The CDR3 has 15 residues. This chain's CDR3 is CASSCRQDSSYGYTF. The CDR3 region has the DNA TGTGCCAGCAGTTGCCGTCAGGACTCGAGCTATGGCTACACCTTC.

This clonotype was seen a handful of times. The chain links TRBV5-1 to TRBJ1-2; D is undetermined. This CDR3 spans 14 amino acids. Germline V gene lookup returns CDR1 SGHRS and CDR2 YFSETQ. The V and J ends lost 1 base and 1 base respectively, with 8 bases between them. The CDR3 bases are TGCGCCAGCAGCTTGCCCGACTTTAACTATGGCTACACCTTC. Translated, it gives CASSLPDFNYGYTF.

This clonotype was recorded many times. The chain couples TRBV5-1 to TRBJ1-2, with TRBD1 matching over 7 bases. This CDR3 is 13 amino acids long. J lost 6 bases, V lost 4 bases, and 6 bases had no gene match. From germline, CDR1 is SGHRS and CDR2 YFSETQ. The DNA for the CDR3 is TGCGCCAGCAGCGTCCAGGGGGGCGATGGCTACACCTTC. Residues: CASSVQGGDGYTF.

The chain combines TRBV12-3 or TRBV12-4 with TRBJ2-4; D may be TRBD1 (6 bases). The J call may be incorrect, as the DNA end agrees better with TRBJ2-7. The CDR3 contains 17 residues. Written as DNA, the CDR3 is TGTGCCAGCAGCCCTCTGAACCAGGGGATAGGAAATTACGAGCAGTACTTC. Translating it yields CASSPLNQGIGNYEQYF.

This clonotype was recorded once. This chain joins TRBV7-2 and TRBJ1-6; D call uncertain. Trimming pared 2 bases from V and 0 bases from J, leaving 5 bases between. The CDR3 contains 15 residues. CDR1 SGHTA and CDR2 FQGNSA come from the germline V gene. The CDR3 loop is CASSLSDSYNSPLHF. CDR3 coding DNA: TGTGCCAGCAGCTTAAGTGACTCCTATAATTCACCCCTCCACTTT.

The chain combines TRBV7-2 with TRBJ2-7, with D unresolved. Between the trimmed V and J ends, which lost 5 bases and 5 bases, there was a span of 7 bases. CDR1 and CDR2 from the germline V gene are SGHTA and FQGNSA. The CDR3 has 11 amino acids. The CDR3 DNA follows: TGTGCCAGCAGCCCACCGAACGAGCAGTACTTC. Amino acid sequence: CASSPPNEQYF.

This CDR3 is CSVDHRSGNTIYF. CDR3 bases: TGCAGCGTTGACCACCGGAGTGGAAACACCATATATTTT. The V and J genes are TRBV29-1 and TRBJ1-3; no firm D call. The V gene lost 3 bases and the J gene lost 3 bases, with 9 bases spanning the gap. CDR1 is SQVTM and CDR2 is ANQGSEA in the germline V gene. The CDR3 runs to 13 residues.

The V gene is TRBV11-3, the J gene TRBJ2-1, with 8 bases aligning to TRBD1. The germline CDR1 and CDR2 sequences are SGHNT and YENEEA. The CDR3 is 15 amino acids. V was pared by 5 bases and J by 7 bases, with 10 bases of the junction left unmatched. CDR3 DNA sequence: TGTGCCAGCAGCAATCGGCCAGGGGGCATGAATGAGCAGTTCTTC. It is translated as CASSNRPGGMNEQFF.

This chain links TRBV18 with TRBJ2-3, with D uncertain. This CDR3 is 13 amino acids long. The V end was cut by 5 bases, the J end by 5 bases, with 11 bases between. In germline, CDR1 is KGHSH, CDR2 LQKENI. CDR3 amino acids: CASSSTIEDTQYF. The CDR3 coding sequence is TGTGCCAGCTCATCCACCATCGAAGATACGCAGTATTTT.

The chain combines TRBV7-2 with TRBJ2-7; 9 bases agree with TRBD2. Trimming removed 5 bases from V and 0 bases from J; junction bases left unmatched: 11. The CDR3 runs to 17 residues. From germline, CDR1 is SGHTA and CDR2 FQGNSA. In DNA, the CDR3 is TGTGCCAGCAGCCCCACTGCGGGGGGGATGAACTCCTACGAGCAGTACTTC. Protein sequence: CASSPTAGGMNSYEQYF.

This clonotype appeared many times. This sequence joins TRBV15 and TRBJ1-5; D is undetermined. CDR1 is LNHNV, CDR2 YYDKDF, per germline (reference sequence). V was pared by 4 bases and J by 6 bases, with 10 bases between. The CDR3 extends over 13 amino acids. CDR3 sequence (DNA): TGTGCCACCAGCATAGACCCGATTCAGCCCCAGCATTTT. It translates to CATSIDPIQPQHF. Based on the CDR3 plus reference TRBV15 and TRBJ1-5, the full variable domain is DAMVIQNPRYQVTQFGKPVTLSCSQTLNHNVMYWYQQKSSQAPKLLFHYYDKDFNNEADTPDNFQSRRPNTSFCFLDIRSPGLGDTAMYLCATSIDPIQPQHFGDGTRLSIL.

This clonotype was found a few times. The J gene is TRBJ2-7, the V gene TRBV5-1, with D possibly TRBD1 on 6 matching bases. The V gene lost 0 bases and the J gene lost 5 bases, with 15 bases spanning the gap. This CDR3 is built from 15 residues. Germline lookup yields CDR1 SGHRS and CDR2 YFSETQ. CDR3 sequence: CASSLEGQGLDEQYF. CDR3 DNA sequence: TGCGCCAGCAGCTTGGAGGGGCAGGGGCTGGACGAGCAGTACTTC.

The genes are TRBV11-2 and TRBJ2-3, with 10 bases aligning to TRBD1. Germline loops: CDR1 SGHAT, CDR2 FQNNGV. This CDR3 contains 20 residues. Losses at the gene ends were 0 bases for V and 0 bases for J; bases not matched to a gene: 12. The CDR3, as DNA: TGTGCCAGCAGCTTAGATTGGAGGACAGGGGGAGGCACAAGCACAGATACGCAGTATTTT. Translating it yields CASSLDWRTGGGTSTDTQYF.

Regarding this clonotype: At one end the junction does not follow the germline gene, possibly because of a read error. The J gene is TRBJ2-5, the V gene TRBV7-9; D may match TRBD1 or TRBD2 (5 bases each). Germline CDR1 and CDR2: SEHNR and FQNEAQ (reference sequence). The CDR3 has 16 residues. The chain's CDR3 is CVSRKRGRVSEETQYF. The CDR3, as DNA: TGTGTCAGCAGGAAAAGGGGACGGGTTAGCGAAGAGACCCAGTACTTC. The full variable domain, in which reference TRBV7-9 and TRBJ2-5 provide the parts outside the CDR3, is DTGVSQNPRHKITKRGQNVTFRCDPISEHNRLYWYRQTLGQGPEFLTYFQNEAQLEKSRLLSDRFSAERPKGSFSTLEIQRTEQGDSAMYLCVSRKRGRVSEETQYFGPGTRLLVL.

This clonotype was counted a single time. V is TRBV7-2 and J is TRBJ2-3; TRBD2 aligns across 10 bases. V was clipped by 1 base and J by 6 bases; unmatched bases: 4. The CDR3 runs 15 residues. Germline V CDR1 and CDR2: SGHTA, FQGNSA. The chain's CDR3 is CASSLVLAGVDTQYF. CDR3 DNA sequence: TGTGCCAGCAGCTTAGTGCTAGCGGGAGTTGATACGCAGTATTTT.

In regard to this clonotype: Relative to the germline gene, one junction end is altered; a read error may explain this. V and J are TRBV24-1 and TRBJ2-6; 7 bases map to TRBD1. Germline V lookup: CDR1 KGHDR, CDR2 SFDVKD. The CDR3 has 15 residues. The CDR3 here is CATHNRGSGADVLTF. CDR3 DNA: TGTGCCACCCACAACAGGGGCTCTGGGGCCGACGTCCTGACTTTC.

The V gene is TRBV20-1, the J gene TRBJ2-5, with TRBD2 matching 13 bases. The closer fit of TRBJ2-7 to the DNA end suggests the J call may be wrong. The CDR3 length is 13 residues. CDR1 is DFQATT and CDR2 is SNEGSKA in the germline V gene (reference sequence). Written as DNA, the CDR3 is TGCAGTGCCCCGACTAGCGGGAGGCGCGAGCAGTACTTC. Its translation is CSAPTSGRREQYF.

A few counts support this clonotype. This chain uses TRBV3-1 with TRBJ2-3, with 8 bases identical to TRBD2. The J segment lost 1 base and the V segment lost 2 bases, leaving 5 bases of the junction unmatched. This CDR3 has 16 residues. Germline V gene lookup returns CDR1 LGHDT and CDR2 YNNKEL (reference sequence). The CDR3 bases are TGTGCCAGCAGCCAATCGGGGGGGCTCGGCACAGATACGCAGTATTTT. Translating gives CASSQSGGLGTDTQYF.

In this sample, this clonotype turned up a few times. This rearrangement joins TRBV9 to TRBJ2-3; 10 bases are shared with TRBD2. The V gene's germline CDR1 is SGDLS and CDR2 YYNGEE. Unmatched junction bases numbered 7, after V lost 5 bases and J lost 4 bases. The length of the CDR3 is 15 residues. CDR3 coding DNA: TGTGCCAGCAGAGCGGGAGGGGGAATCTCAGATACGCAGTATTTT. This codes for CASRAGGGISDTQYF.